The present entry profiles one T cell receptor (beta chain) with its context. A much larger clone lies one base from this, so it may be a read error. Each CDR3 protein is one row after TCRdb ran MiXCR on the PCR reads. Of over 90,000 distinct CDR3 sequences listed, roughly half were seen once; the top ten hold around 11%. This sample was included in a study of CDR3 diversity in severe acne. V gave up 7 bases and J gave up 7 bases; unmatched junction bases: 13. CDR1 and CDR2 from the germline V gene are DFQATT and SNEGSKA (reference sequence). There are 14 residues in the CDR3. The sequenced material came from blood. The chain uses TRBV20-1 and TRBJ1-2; 9 nucleotides agree with TRBD1. The clonotype originates from a male donor with acne. CDR3 in amino acids: CSDQPGQGGFGYTF. DNA for the CDR3: TGCAGTGACCAACCGGGACAGGGTGGATTTGGCTACACCTTC.